The rows below give T cell receptor beta chains drawn from one sample of a study of blood T cell repertoires in COVID-19. Only in-frame clones appear in the TCRdb table, and some are missing; sequencing was by immunoSEQ multiplex PCR. Altogether 120,000 to 150,000 clones are present, more than 70% being singletons, with the ten largest covering about 2.3%. Specimen: peripheral blood. The source of these receptors is a human donor in a cohort sampled during active COVID-19. CDR3s include the opening cysteine and the closing phenylalanine or tryptophan. D genes are given only for firm matches. The size field is filled for only some rows; it gives once, few, many or a size class.

v_call	j_call	clone_size	d_call	cdr3_aa	cdr3_nt
TRBV27	TRBJ2-2	-	-	CASSSANTGELFF	TGTGCCAGCAGTTCCGCGAACACCGGGGAGCTGTTTTTT
TRBV19	TRBJ2-7	-	TRBD2	CASSIAGGSYEQYF	TGTGCCAGTAGTATAGCGGGAGGGTCCTACGAGCAGTACTTC
TRBV19	TRBJ1-1	-	TRBD1	CASSGQAHTEAFF	TGTGCCAGTAGCGGACAGGCCCACACTGAAGCTTTCTTT
TRBV6-5	TRBJ1-2	-	-	CASSAGTLYGYTF	TGTGCCAGCAGCGCCGGGACACTCTATGGCTACACCTTC
TRBV6-7	TRBJ2-5	-	-	CASSYSKQGPQETQYF	TGTGCCAGCAGTTACTCGAAGCAGGGCCCGCAAGAGACCCAGTACTTC
TRBV7-3	TRBJ2-7	-	-	CASSSQRGAKYF	TGTGCCAGCAGCTCCCAACGGGGGGCTAAGTACTTC
TRBV27	TRBJ1-1	once	-	CASSLGGGGDTEAFF	TGTGCCAGCAGTTTAGGGGGGGGAGGGGACACTGAAGCTTTCTTT
TRBV2	TRBJ1-5	-	-	CASSRDFNQPQHF	TGTGCCAGCAGTCGGGACTTCAATCAGCCCCAGCATTTT
TRBV6-6	TRBJ1-4	-	-	CASREGVATNEKLFF	TGTGCCTCCCGGGAGGGGGTTGCAACTAATGAAAAACTGTTTTTT
TRBV5-4	TRBJ2-5	-	TRBD2	CASSFRLAGGPQETQYF	TGTGCCAGCAGCTTTAGGTTGGCGGGGGGGCCCCAAGAGACCCAGTACTTC
TRBV28	TRBJ2-1	-	-	CASSPGLSSYNEQFF	TGTGCCAGCAGCCCGGGACTCAGCTCCTACAATGAGCAGTTCTTC
TRBV28	TRBJ2-2	-	TRBD2	CASSLVTSGSAGELFF	TGTGCCAGCAGTTTAGTCACTAGCGGGAGTGCCGGGGAGCTGTTTTTT
TRBV5-4	TRBJ2-5	once	TRBD2	CASSLRTSGKETQYF	TGTGCCAGCAGCTTGAGAACTAGCGGCAAAGAGACCCAGTACTTC